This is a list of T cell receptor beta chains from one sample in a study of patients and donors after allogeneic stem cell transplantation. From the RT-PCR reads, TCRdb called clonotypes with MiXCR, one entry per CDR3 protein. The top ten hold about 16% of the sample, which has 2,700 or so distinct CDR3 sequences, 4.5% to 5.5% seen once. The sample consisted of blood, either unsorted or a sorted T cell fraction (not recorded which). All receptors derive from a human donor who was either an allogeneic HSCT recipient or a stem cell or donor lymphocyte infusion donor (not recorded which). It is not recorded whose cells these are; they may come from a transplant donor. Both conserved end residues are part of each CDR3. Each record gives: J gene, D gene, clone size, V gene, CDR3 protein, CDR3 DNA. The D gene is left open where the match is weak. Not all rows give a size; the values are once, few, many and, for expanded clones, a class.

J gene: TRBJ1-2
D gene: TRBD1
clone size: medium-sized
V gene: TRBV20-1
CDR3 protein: CSASLGTGGYGYTF
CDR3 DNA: TGCAGTGCTAGCCTGGGGACAGGGGGCTATGGCTACACCTTC

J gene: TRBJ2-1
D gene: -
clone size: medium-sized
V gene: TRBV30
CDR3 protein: CAREREGYNEQFF
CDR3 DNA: TGTGCCCGTGAGAGGGAAGGGTACAATGAGCAGTTCTTC

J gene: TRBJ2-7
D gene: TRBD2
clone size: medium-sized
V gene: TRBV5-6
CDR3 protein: CASRESGSSHEQYF
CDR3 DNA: TGTGCCAGCAGGGAAAGCGGGAGTTCCCACGAGCAGTACTTC

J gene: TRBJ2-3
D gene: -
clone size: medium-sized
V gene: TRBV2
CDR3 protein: CASMGGYADTQYF
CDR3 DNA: TGTGCCTCCATGGGAGGATATGCAGATACGCAGTATTTT

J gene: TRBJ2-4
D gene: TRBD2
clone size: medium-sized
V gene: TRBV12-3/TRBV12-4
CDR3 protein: CASSLGMRLANIQYF
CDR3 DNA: TGTGCCAGCAGTTTAGGCATGAGACTAGCAAACATTCAGTACTTC

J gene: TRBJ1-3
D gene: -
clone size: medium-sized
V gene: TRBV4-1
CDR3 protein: CASSQDPPLSAAGNTIYF
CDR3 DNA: TGCGCCAGCAGCCAAGATCCACCCCTATCGGCAGCTGGAAACACCATATATTTT

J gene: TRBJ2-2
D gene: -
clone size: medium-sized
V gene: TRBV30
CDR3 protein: CAWSVLGELFF
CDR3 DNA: TGTGCCTGGAGTGTATTAGGGGAGCTGTTTTTT

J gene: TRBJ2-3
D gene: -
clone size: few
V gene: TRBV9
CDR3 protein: CASSVGLGSTDTQYF
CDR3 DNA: TGTGCCAGCAGCGTAGGTTTGGGGAGCACAGATACGCAGTATTTT

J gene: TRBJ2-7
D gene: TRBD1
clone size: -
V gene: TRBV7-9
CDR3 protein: CASSRSGTGANEQYF
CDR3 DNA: TGTGCCAGCAGCCGATCCGGGACAGGGGCCAACGAGCAGTACTTC

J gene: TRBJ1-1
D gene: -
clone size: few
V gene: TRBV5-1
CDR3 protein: CASSHPDGNTEAFF
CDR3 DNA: TGCGCCAGCAGCCACCCGGACGGGAACACTGAAGCTTTCTTT

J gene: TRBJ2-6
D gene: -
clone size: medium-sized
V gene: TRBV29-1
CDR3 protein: CSVESDINSGANVLTF
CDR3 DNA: TGCAGCGTTGAGTCGGACATTAACTCTGGGGCCAACGTCCTGACTTTC